This TCR beta chain appears in the sequencing data of a study of T cell responses to AZD1222 COVID-19 vaccine (dated by TCRdb to about 2021). Study-wide context: A total of 240 or so trial participants underwent TCR sequencing, of whom around 210 had received two doses of AZD1222 and about 25 had received two doses of the MenACWY control vaccine. Trial participants were enrolled by age into 18-55, 56-69 and 70-plus year subgroups, with roughly 160, 29 and 62 TCR-sequenced participants respectively.

As to this clone: Its antigen target is currently unknown. No much larger clone exists at a distance of one base, and base qualities are not known.

The CDR3 goes from the cysteine to the phenylalanine over 14 residues. Here the CDR3 DNA is all that survives: 42 bases in frame from base 1. The germline V gene specifies MNHEY as CDR1 and SVGAGI as CDR2. V is pared back by 2 bases and J by 6 bases, with 10 bases lying between the germline termini. The meaning of the sample's time point label: about 28 days (+/-7) after the second vaccine dose. AZD1222 recipients with second doses at about 4 weeks or about 12 weeks were pooled, because spike-specific TCR depth and breadth did not differ between schedules. The vaccinee samples were drawn from two UK trials, COV001 and COV002, one of which was a single-blind randomized controlled phase 2/3 trial testing AZD1222 (ChAdOx1 nCoV-19) in healthy adults. For TCRbeta chain sequencing, PBMC samples from trial participants were taken at day 0 and at day 28 after the second dose. Study-level results and caveats: Conclusions about previously exposed vaccinees were limited because only five to seven AZD1222 recipients were SARS-CoV-2 seropositive at baseline. Nearly half of unique spike-specific TCRs reportedly recognized epitopes outside regions mutated in the B.1.351 and B.1.1.7 variants. Vaccine-associated CD4 TCRs spanned the whole spike protein, with dominant responses in regions 160-218 and 743-854. Most participants were white British and females outnumbered males, and the authors suggested that clonal diversity may have been underestimated. In the small 56-69-year group, the increase in depth fell short of significance, most likely because of low power. Because no day 14 peak-response samples were available, repertoires were characterized only after the peak T cell response. After two AZD1222 doses, spike-specific TCR breadth and depth were significantly higher than at day 0 and than in MenACWY recipients.

The CDR3 regions of human TCRbeta chains were subjected to immunosequencing. On the study's bioinformatics: Repertoire TCRs were checked for matches against a reference library of SARS-CoV-2-specific TCRs that had been generated using the MIRA antigen-specificity platform. Breadth was defined as the fraction of unique TCRs that were SARS-CoV-2-associated. Depth was defined as the fraction of total T cells that were SARS-CoV-2-associated. Using the MIRA data, each spike-specific TCR was mapped to the spike region that the TCR reacts to and placed in a CD4 or CD8 class. Log10-transformed breadth and depth values were compared by one-way ANOVA with Sidak's multiple comparisons tests. The table comes from immuneACCESS by way of TCRdb, which keeps in-frame sequences with V and J called. Part of the clones is missing from these tables; in studies checked, under half for an unresolved V gene and the rest for unknown reasons. V and J calls and clone size are those listed in that table; D and trimming were worked out from the DNA. The table for this sample lists around 190,000 clones; almost 90% of them were counted only once. The leading ten clones occupy 9.5% to 13% of the sample.

The specimen comprised peripheral blood, sampled 28 days after the second AZD1222 dose. This sequence was found in an adult who received the AZD1222 COVID-19 vaccine. The V and J genes are TRBV6-5 and TRBJ2-2; no D gene is confidently identified. CDR3 reads: CASSYQGRPGELFF. Read as DNA, the sequence is TGTGCCAGCAGTTACCAAGGGCGCCCCGGGGAGCTGTTTTTT.